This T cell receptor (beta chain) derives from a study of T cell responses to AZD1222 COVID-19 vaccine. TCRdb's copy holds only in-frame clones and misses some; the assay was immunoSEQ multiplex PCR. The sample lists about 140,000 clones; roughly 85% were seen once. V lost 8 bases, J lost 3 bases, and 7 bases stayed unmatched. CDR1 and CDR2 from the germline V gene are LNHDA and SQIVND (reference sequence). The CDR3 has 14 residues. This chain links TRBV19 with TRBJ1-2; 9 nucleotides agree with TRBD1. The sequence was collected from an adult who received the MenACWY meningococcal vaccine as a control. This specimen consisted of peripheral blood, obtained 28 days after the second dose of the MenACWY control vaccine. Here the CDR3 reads CASALGQGYYGYTF. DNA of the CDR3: TGTGCCAGTGCTCTTGGACAGGGGTACTATGGCTACACCTTC.